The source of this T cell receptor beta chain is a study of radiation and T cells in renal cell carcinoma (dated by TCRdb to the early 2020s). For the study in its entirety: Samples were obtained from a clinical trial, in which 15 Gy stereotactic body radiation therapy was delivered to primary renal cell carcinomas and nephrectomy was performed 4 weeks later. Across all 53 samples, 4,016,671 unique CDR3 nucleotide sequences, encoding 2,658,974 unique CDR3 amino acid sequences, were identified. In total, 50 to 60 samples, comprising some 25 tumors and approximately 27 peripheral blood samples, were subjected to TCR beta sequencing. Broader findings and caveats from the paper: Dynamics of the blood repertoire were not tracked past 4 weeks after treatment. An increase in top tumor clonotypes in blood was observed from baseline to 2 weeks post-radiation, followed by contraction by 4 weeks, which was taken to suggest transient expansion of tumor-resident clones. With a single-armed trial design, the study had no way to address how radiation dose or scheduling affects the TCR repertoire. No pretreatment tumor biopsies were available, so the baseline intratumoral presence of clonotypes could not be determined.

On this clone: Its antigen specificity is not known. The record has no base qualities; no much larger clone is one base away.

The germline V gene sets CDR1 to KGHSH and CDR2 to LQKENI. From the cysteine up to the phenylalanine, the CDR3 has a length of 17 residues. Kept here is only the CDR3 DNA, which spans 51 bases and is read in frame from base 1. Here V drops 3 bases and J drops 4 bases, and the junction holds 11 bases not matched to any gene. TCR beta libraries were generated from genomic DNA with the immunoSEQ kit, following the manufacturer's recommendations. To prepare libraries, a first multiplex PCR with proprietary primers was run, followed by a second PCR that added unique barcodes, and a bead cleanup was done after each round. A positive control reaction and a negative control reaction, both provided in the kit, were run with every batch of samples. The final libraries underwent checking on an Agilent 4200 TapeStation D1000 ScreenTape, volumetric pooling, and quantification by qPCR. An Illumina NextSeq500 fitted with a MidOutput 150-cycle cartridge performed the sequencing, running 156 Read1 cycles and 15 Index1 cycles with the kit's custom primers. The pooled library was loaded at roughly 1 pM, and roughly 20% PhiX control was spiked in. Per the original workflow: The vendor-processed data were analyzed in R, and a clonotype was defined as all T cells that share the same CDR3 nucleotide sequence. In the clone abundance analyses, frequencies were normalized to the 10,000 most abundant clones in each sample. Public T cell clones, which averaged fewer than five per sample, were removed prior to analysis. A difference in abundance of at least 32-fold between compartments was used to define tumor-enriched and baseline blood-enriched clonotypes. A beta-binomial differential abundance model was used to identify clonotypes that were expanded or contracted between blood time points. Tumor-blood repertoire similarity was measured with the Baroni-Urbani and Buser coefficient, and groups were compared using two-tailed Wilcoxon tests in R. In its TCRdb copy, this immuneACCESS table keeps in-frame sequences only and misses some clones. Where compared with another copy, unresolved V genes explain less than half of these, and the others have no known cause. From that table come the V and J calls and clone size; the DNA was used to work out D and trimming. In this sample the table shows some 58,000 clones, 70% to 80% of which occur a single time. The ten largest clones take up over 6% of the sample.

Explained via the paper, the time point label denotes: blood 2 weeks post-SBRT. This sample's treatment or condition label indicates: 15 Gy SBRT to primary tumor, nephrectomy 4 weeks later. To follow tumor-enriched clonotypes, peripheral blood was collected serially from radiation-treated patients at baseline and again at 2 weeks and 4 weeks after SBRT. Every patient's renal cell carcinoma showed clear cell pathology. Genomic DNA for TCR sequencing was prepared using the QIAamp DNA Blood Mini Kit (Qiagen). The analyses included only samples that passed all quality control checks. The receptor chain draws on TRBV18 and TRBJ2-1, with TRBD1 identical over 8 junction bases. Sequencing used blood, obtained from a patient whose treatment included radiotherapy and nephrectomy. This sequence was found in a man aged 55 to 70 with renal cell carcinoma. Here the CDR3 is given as CASSPALDRGPYNEQFF. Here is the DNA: TGTGCCAGCTCACCCGCACTAGACAGGGGCCCTTACAATGAGCAGTTCTTC.